Reported below is one T cell receptor beta chain. The CDR3 runs to 14 residues. Germline CDR1 is MNHEY and CDR2 is SMNVEV (reference sequence). Trimming removed 6 bases at V and 4 bases at J, with 12 bases between. The sample comes from a study of blood T cell repertoires in COVID-19. Across the whole study: Researchers got acute and convalescent COVID-19 samples from the United States, Italy and Spain. The analysed material was cDNA or gDNA that came from T cells, B-cell-depleted T cells, or PBMCs.

Authors' analysis steps: By means of reference gene primer amplification, nucleated cell counts were estimated. Measured with immunoSEQ multiplex PCR; TCRdb has only the in-frame clones, and not every one. V and J calls and clone size are as listed in that table; D and trimming were resolved from the DNA. The sample has approximately 150,000 clones, approximately 89% seen once. The clonotype originates from a human donor in a cohort sampled during active COVID-19. The chain employs TRBV27 and TRBJ2-2; possible D gene TRBD1, 6 bases. The material sequenced was peripheral blood. The CDR3 DNA follows: TGTGCCAGCAGAACCGGGACATTCACCGGGGAGCTGTTTTTT. It specifies CASRTGTFTGELFF.